This TCR beta chain originates from a study of T-cell memory formation after mild COVID-19. TCRdb recomputed calls from the 5' RACE reads with MiXCR, one row per CDR3 protein. The sample lists hundreds of thousands of distinct CDR3 sequences; more than 15% were seen once. Germline-derived CDR1 and CDR2 are KGHSH and LQKENI. The junction had 5 bases not matched to a gene; V was cut back by 3 bases and J by 9 bases. The length of the CDR3 is 13 residues. This clonotype was picked up a small number of times. Sequenced material: PBMCs or a T cell subset sorted from them (not recorded which). V usage is TRBV18 and J usage is TRBJ2-1; 7 nucleotides line up with TRBD2. This clonotype was obtained from a young man who had mild COVID-19 (a few samples of this study predate the infection). Cell type and time point are not known. CDR3 residues: CASSPYERGEQFF. In DNA, the CDR3 is TGTGCCAGCTCACCTTATGAGCGGGGTGAGCAGTTCTTC.